This entry lists 13 T cell receptor beta chains sequenced from one sample in a study of cytomegalovirus exposure and HLA in healthy donors. This PCR relied on a set of 60 Vbeta primers and 13 Jbeta primers. Measured with immunoSEQ multiplex PCR; TCRdb has only the in-frame clones, and not every one. Among approximately 120,000 clones listed, roughly 68% were seen once. Material: PBMCs. Receptor source: a woman in her forties or fifties in good health and CMV-seropositive.

The table lists this clone with a count of one. The CDR3 spells CAISLWAGDYNEQFF. CDR3 bases: TGTGCCATCAGTTTATGGGCGGGGGACTACAATGAGCAGTTCTTC. V gene TRBV10-3 combines with J gene TRBJ2-1; 7 bases map to TRBD2. The V and J ends lost 5 bases and 3 bases, in that order; junction bases with no gene match: 7. CDR3 length: 15 residues. CDR1 is ENHRY and CDR2 is SYGVKD in the germline V gene.

The rearrangement joins TRBV1 to TRBJ2-7; the table's D call TRBD1 went unverified against the DNA. TRBV1 is shown as a pseudogene. This CDR3 is built from 16 residues. CDR3 nucleotide sequence: TGCACCAGCAGCCCAACTTCGGACAGGGTGGTTTACGAGCAGTACTTC. It specifies CTSSPTSDRVVYEQYF.

This chain connects TRBV7-9 to TRBJ1-2; no firm D call. The germline CDR1 and CDR2 sequences are SEHNR and FQNEAQ (reference sequence). Between the trimmed V and J ends, which lost 2 bases and 6 bases, there was a span of 13 bases. CDR3 length equals 14 residues. CDR3 DNA sequence: TGTGCCAGCAGCTTACCCTCGGGAGACCATGGCTACACCTTC. Its protein product is CASSLPSGDHGYTF.

Of note for this clone: Sequence at one end of the junction differs from germline and may be a read error. The chain recombines TRBV7-9 with TRBJ2-2; 7 bases map to TRBD1. The CDR3 runs to 16 residues. The germline gives CDR1 SEHNR, CDR2 FQNEAQ (reference sequence). CDR3 in DNA: TGTTCCAGCAGCTTAGGGGGCCAGACTAACACCGGGGAGCTGTTTTTT. It codes for CSSSLGGQTNTGELFF.

This clone has just one count. J is TRBJ2-1 and V is TRBV7-2; 10 positions agree with TRBD2. CDR1 SGHTA and CDR2 FQGNSA come from the germline V gene. This CDR3 contains 15 residues. The junction had 4 bases not matched to a gene; V was cut back by 3 bases and J by 5 bases. CDR3 protein: CASSLYSGGNNEQFF. CDR3 sequence (DNA): TGTGCCAGCAGCTTGTATAGCGGGGGGAACAATGAGCAGTTCTTC.

This chain links TRBV15 with TRBJ2-7; perhaps TRBD2 as D (5 bases). Trimming cost V 0 bases and J 2 bases, with 11 bases left between them. There are 15 residues in the CDR3. Per germline, CDR1 LNHNV and CDR2 YYDKDF (reference sequence). The CDR3 nucleotides are TGTGCCACCAGCAGAGAACCGAGAGGGACCTACGAGCAGTACTTC. Its translation is CATSREPRGTYEQYF.

The chain combines TRBV13 with TRBJ1-2; D not resolved. CDR3 length: 13 amino acids. The V and J ends lost 0 bases and 5 bases respectively, with 7 bases between them. Germline assignment: CDR1 PRHDT and CDR2 FYEKMQ (reference sequence). The CDR3 sequence is CASSLGSGYGYTF. CDR3 coding DNA: TGTGCCAGCAGCTTAGGCTCGGGGTATGGCTACACCTTC.

This clone was observed a single time. This chain connects TRBV11-2 to TRBJ2-1; 10 bases fit TRBD2. There are 16 residues in the CDR3. Unmatched junction bases numbered 9, after V lost 4 bases and J lost 6 bases. Germline CDR1 reads SGHAT; CDR2 reads FQNNGV. CDR3 sequence reads: CASSSPLAGGSNEQFF. The CDR3 DNA reads TGTGCCAGCAGCTCACCCTTAGCGGGGGGTAGCAATGAGCAGTTCTTC.

This clone was found once. The genes are TRBV9 and TRBJ2-4, with TRBD1 matching 8 bases. The CDR3 sequence is 15 residues long. V lost 4 bases and J lost 1; bases outside the gene matches: 4. CDR1 and CDR2 (germline): SGDLS, YYNGEE. The CDR3 protein is CASSPTGVAKNIQYF. The CDR3 coding sequence is TGTGCCAGCAGCCCGACAGGGGTCGCCAAAAACATTCAGTACTTC.

The chain joins TRBV6-6 to TRBJ1-4, with D perhaps TRBD1 (6 bases). Between the trimmed V and J ends, which lost 5 bases and 8 bases, there was a span of 15 bases. CDR3 length equals 14 residues. Germline CDR1 MNHNY, CDR2 SVGAGI (reference sequence). CDR3 in amino acids: CASSGDNYQEKLFF. In nucleotides, the CDR3 is TGTGCCAGCAGTGGGGACAACTATCAGGAAAAACTGTTTTTT.

The chain carries TRBV18 and TRBJ1-2; a weak D match, TRBD1 (6 bases). Trimming removed 3 bases at V and 7 bases at J, with 18 bases between. The CDR3 contains 15 residues. The germline CDR1 and CDR2 sequences are KGHSH and LQKENI. Here the CDR3 reads CASSPQGTVSSGYTF. CDR3 sequence (DNA): TGTGCCAGCTCACCCCAGGGGACGGTCAGTAGTGGCTACACCTTC.

The rearrangement links TRBV30 to TRBJ2-5, with D tentatively TRBD2 (5 bases). With the DNA end fitting TRBJ2-7 better, the J assignment may be wrong. Germline V CDR1 and CDR2: GTSNPN, SVGIG (reference sequence). This CDR3 is built from 11 residues. CDR3 loop: CAWAPGIEQYF. Written as DNA, the CDR3 is TGTGCCTGGGCGCCGGGGATCGAGCAGTACTTC.

The gene calls are TRBV27 and TRBJ1-6; 7 bases align to TRBD1. J was trimmed by 4 bases and V by 7 bases; bases with no gene match: 4. This CDR3 spans 14 amino acids. Germline CDR1 MNHEY, CDR2 SMNVEV (reference sequence). The CDR3 spells CASKLTGYNSPLHF. In DNA, the CDR3 is TGTGCCAGCAAGCTGACAGGGTATAATTCACCCCTCCACTTT.